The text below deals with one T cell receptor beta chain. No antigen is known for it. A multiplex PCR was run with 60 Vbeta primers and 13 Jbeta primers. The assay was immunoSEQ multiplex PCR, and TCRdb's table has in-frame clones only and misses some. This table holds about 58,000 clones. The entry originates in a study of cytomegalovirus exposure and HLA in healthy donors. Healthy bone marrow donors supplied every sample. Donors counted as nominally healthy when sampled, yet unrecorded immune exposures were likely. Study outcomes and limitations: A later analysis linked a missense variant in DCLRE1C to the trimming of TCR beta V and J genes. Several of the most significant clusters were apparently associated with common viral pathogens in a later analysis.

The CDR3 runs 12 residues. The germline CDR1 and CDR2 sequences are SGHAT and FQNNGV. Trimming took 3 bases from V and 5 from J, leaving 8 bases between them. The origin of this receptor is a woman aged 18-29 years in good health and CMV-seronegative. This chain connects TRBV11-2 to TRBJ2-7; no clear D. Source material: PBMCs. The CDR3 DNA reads TGTGCCAGCAGCTTTTCGTCAGACGAGCAGTACTTC. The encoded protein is CASSFSSDEQYF. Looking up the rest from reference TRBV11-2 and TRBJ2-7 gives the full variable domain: EAGVAQSPRYKIIEKRQSVAFWCNPISGHATLYWYQQILGQGPKLLIQFQNNGVVDDSQLPKDRFSAERLKGVDSTLKIQPAKLEDSAVYLCASSFSSDEQYFGPGTRLTVT.